Below are 13 T cell receptor beta chains sequenced from a single sample in a study of T cells in localized non-small cell lung cancer (dated by TCRdb to between 2020 and 2021). Library preparation was by the immunoSEQ multiplex PCR assay. Here the immuneACCESS table is served through TCRdb, limited to in-frame sequences with V and J called. Missing clones are a known gap in these copies; in checked studies unresolved V genes cover under half, and the rest lacks a known reason. Across this sample there are tens of thousands of clones, with roughly 85% seen only once. The ten largest clones capture about 5.6% of the sample. The starting material was peripheral blood, obtained before any cancer treatment. Source of these receptors: a woman between 35 and 70 years old with stage I lung adenocarcinoma.

The CDR3 region is CASSTGLQGTGGYTF. In DNA form, the CDR3 reads TGTGCCAGTAGTACGGGATTACAGGGGACCGGGGGCTACACCTTC. V and J are TRBV19 and TRBJ1-2; 7 nucleotides align to TRBD1. The CDR3 runs 15 residues. Trimming at V came to 4 bases and at J to 8 bases, leaving 13 bases not matched to a gene. Germline CDR1 LNHDA, CDR2 SQIVND (reference sequence). The full variable domain, in which reference TRBV19 and TRBJ1-2 provide the parts outside the CDR3, is DGGITQSPKYLFRKEGQNVTLSCEQNLNHDAMYWYRQDPGQGLRLIYYSQIVNDFQKGDIAEGYSVSREKKESFPLTVTSAQKNPTAFYLCASSTGLQGTGGYTFGSGTRLTVV.

This clone was detected once. The chain couples TRBV7-6 to TRBJ1-5; no definite D call. Germline assignment: CDR1 SGHVS and CDR2 FNYEAQ. This CDR3 comprises 13 residues. The V end was cut by 1 base, the J end by 4 bases, with 5 bases between. CDR3 bases: TGTGCCAGCAGCTTAGACAGAAATCAGCCCCAGCATTTT. It codes for CASSLDRNQPQHF. Using reference TRBV7-6 and TRBJ1-5 for the parts outside the CDR3, the full variable domain is GAGVSQSPRYKVTKRGQDVALRCDPISGHVSLYWYRQALGQGPEFLTYFNYEAQQDKSGLPNDRFSAERPEGSISTLTIQRTEQRDSAMYRCASSLDRNQPQHFGDGTRLSIL.

The gene calls are TRBV4-1 and TRBJ2-1; 8 nucleotides line up with TRBD2. CDR1 MGHRA and CDR2 YSYEKL come from the germline V gene. The CDR3 length is 15 residues. The V gene end was trimmed by 0 bases and the J gene end by 5 bases; junction bases not matched to a gene: 3. CDR3 protein: CASSQDAGGHNEQFF. Here the CDR3 DNA reads TGCGCCAGCAGCCAAGATGCGGGGGGTCACAATGAGCAGTTCTTC.

This clone was seen a few times. V and J are TRBV2 and TRBJ1-1, with a possible D match to TRBD1 (6 bases). The CDR3 spans 13 residues. V shed 7 bases and J shed 0 bases, with 9 bases lying between them. Germline CDR1 SNHLY, CDR2 FYNNEI. In DNA form, the CDR3 reads TGTGCCAGCATTCGGACAGTGAACACTGAAGCTTTCTTT. It specifies CASIRTVNTEAFF.

This CDR3 is CASRDTPGLGGTDTQYF. CDR3 DNA: TGTGCCAGCAGGGATACTCCGGGACTTGGGGGCACAGATACGCAGTATTTT. The chain links TRBV2 to TRBJ2-3, with D possibly matching TRBD2 (6 bases). CDR3 length: 17 amino acids. Germline lookup yields CDR1 SNHLY and CDR2 FYNNEI. The V and J ends lost 6 bases and 1 base respectively, with 20 bases between them.

The CDR3 region has the DNA TGTGCCAGCAGTTTAATTCAGGGGGCGAACACCGGGGAGCTGTTTTTT. Translated: CASSLIQGANTGELFF. The rearrangement joins TRBV28 to TRBJ2-2; 7 bases match TRBD1. After removal of 2 bases from V and 0 bases from J, the junction contained 3 bases not matched to a gene. Germline CDR1 and CDR2: MDHEN and SYDVKM. This CDR3 is 16 amino acids long.

The rearrangement links TRBV13 to TRBJ1-2; 8 bases align to TRBD1. The CDR3 runs 14 residues. Unmatched junction bases numbered 6, after V lost 5 bases and J lost 4 bases. Germline V gene lookup returns CDR1 PRHDT and CDR2 FYEKMQ (reference sequence). The DNA for the CDR3 is TGTGCCAGCAGCGAGCAGGGGGCCCTCTATGGCTACACCTTC. Translated, it gives CASSEQGALYGYTF.

The V and J genes are TRBV7-8 and TRBJ1-6; the D is unclear. CDR1 is SGHVS and CDR2 is FQNEAQ in the germline V gene. Trimming cost V 3 bases and J 6 bases, with 12 bases left between them. This CDR3 is built from 15 residues. This CDR3 reads CASSLHQASNSPLHF. CDR3 nucleotide sequence: TGTGCCAGCAGCTTGCACCAGGCGTCTAATTCACCCCTCCACTTT.

The chain links TRBV10-1 to TRBJ2-5; TRBD1 aligns across 8 bases. From germline, CDR1 is WNHNN and CDR2 SYGVQD (reference sequence). The V gene end was trimmed by 6 bases and the J gene end by 5 bases; junction bases not matched to a gene: 5. The CDR3 is 13 amino acids. As DNA, the CDR3 is TGCGCCAGCAGCTCGGACAGGGAGGAGACCCAGTACTTC. It translates to CASSSDREETQYF.

The J gene is TRBJ1-3, the V gene TRBV6-5; 7 bases agree with TRBD1. Germline V gene data show CDR1 as MNHEY and CDR2 as SVGAGI. V was pared by 2 bases and J by 0 bases, with 4 bases of the junction left unmatched. CDR3 length: 16 residues. The CDR3 protein is CASSYEGGRSGNTIYF. The DNA of the CDR3 is TGTGCCAGCAGTTACGAAGGGGGCCGCTCTGGAAACACCATATATTTT.

This clone was recorded only once. The chain employs TRBV7-9 and TRBJ1-2; D unresolved. Germline CDR1 reads SEHNR; CDR2 reads FQNEAQ (reference sequence). This CDR3 comprises 12 residues. Trimming removed 2 bases from V and 5 bases from J, with 6 bases in between. The CDR3: CASSLTTYGYTF. The CDR3 DNA reads TGTGCCAGCAGCTTAACGACATATGGCTACACCTTC. Looking up the rest from reference TRBV7-9 and TRBJ1-2 gives the full variable domain: DTGVSQNPRHKITKRGQNVTFRCDPISEHNRLYWYRQTLGQGPEFLTYFQNEAQLEKSRLLSDRFSAERPKGSFSTLEIQRTEQGDSAMYLCASSLTTYGYTFGSGTRLTVV.

This clone was found once. This chain joins TRBV19 and TRBJ1-4; weak D call: TRBD1 (6 bases). Germline CDR1 LNHDA, CDR2 SQIVND (reference sequence). The V end lost 5 bases, the J end lost 5 bases, and 9 bases lay between the germline ends. CDR3 length: 13 amino acids. The CDR3 is CASSGGQNEKLFF. The CDR3 DNA sequence: TGTGCCAGTAGTGGGGGGCAGAATGAAAAACTGTTTTTT.

The chain has TRBV18 and TRBJ1-1, with no clear D. This CDR3 comprises 15 residues. Germline V gives CDR1 KGHSH, CDR2 LQKENI. Trimming cost V 3 bases and J 2 bases, with 13 bases left between them. Here the CDR3 DNA reads TGTGCCAGCTCACCCCTGGGCCCCGGCAACACTGAAGCTTTCTTT. Translated: CASSPLGPGNTEAFF.